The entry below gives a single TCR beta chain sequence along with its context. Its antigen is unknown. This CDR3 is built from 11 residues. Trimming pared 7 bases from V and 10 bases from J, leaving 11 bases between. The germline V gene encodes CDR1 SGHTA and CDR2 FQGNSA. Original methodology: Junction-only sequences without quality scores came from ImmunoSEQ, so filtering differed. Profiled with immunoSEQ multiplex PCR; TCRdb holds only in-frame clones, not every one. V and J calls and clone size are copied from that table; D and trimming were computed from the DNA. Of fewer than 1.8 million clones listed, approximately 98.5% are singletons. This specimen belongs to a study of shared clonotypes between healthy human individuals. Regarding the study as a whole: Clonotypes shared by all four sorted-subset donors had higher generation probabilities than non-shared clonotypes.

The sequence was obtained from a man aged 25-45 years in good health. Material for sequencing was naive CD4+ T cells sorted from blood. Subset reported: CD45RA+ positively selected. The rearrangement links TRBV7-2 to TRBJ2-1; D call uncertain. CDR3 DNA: TGTGCCAGCACCCGTTTCAACGAGCAGTTCTTC. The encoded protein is CASTRFNEQFF.